A selection of T cell receptor beta chains follows, all from one sample in a study of blood T cell repertoires in COVID-19. Assay used: immunoSEQ multiplex PCR; TCRdb lists only in-frame clones, some missing. This sample has 45,000 to 55,000 clones, with approximately 88% found just once. Sequenced input: peripheral blood. Every receptor here comes from a human donor in a cohort sampled during active COVID-19. Each CDR3 is given with its conserved first and last residue. A D gene is named only where the DNA matches it firmly. The listing skips clone size in some rows; elsewhere it reads once, few, many or a size class.

. TRBJ1-5 once TRBV19 CASSPMGSRQPQHF TGTGCCAGTAGTCCAATGGGCAGTCGGCAGCCCCAGCATTTT
. TRBJ2-1 . TRBV10-1 CASAVDPLDEQFF TGCGCCAGCGCGGTCGACCCGTTGGATGAGCAGTTCTTC
. TRBJ2-3 . TRBV4-1 CASSQDRPWGADTQYF TGCGCCAGCAGCCAAGATCGCCCGTGGGGGGCAGATACGCAGTATTTT
. TRBJ1-4 . TRBV7-9 CASSKVGSGEKLFF TGTGCCAGCAGTAAAGTAGGGTCGGGAGAAAAACTGTTTTTT
. TRBJ1-4 . TRBV27 CASSPTPRVTNEKLFF TGTGCCAGCAGTCCCACACCCAGGGTGACTAATGAAAAACTGTTTTTT
. TRBJ2-1 . TRBV7-8 CASSLDTGTGPPYEQFF TGTGCCAGCAGCTTAGATACCGGGACTGGACCCCCCTATGAGCAGTTCTTC
. TRBJ1-3 . TRBV2 CASSVGGGGLGNTIYF TGTGCCAGCAGTGTGGGAGGGGGTGGCCTCGGAAACACCATATATTTT
. TRBJ1-3 . TRBV11-2 CASSLDPRPPSGNTIYF TGTGCCAGCAGCTTAGATCCCAGACCGCCATCGGGTAACACCATATATTTT
TRBD1 TRBJ2-3 . TRBV18 CASLKDRGADTQYF TGTGCCAGCTTGAAAGACAGGGGAGCAGATACGCAGTATTTT
TRBD1 TRBJ2-7 . TRBV6-6 CASSARTGGSYEQYF TGTGCCAGCAGTGCCAGGACAGGGGGCTCCTACGAGCAGTACTTC
TRBD2 TRBJ2-4 . TRBV9 CASSPTSGSHIQYF TGTGCCAGCAGTCCCACTAGCGGGAGTCACATTCAGTACTTC
. TRBJ2-3 . TRBV5-1 CASSLDPGVTDTQYF TGCGCCAGCAGCTTGGATCCAGGGGTTACAGATACGCAGTATTTT
. TRBJ1-5 . TRBV4-3 CASSQDRLNQPQHF TGCGCCAGCAGCCAAGACAGACTCAATCAGCCCCAGCATTTT
TRBD1 TRBJ2-1 once TRBV10-3 CAISEGSGTAYNEQFF TGTGCCATCAGTGAGGGGTCTGGGACAGCCTACAATGAGCAGTTCTTC
. TRBJ2-2 . TRBV24-1 CATSDFDTGELFF TGTGCCACCAGTGATTTCGACACCGGGGAGCTGTTTTTT
. TRBJ1-2 . TRBV6-5 CASSFRGRNYGYTF TGTGCCAGCAGTTTCAGGGGACGGAACTATGGCTACACCTTC
TRBD1 TRBJ2-7 . TRBV2 CATTTGFYEQYF TGTGCCACCACGACAGGGTTCTACGAGCAGTACTTC
. TRBJ2-1 . TRBV5-8 CASSSQERSYNEQFF TGTGCCAGCAGCTCTCAGGAACGCTCCTACAATGAGCAGTTCTTC
. TRBJ1-1 . TRBV7-8 CASSSRQDLNTEAFF TGTGCCAGCAGCAGCAGACAGGACTTGAACACTGAAGCTTTCTTT
TRBD1 TRBJ1-1 . TRBV27 CASSLPIQGAEAFF TGTGCCAGCAGTTTGCCGATACAGGGGGCGGAAGCTTTCTTT
. TRBJ2-5 . TRBV6-5 CASSYYRTAQETQYF TGTGCCAGCAGTTACTATCGGACAGCACAAGAGACCCAGTACTTC
. TRBJ2-7 . TRBV6-6 CASRHRQNSYEQYF TGTGCCAGCAGACATCGACAGAATTCCTACGAGCAGTACTTC
. TRBJ2-3 . TRBV30 CAWSVLLRGPDTQYF TGTGCCTGGAGTGTACTCTTGCGTGGTCCAGATACGCAGTATTTT
TRBD2 TRBJ2-7 . TRBV7-2 CASSPPRGLAIEQYF TGTGCCAGCAGCCCCCCCCGGGGACTAGCCATCGAGCAGTACTTC
. TRBJ2-2 . TRBV19 CASSIVRTGELFF TGTGCCAGTAGTATTGTCCGGACCGGGGAGCTGTTTTTT
TRBD2 TRBJ2-1 . TRBV3-1/TRBV3-2 CASSQAAWGGGEQFF TGTGCCAGCAGCCAAGCTGCATGGGGCGGGGGTGAGCAGTTCTTC
. TRBJ1-3 . TRBV10-2 CASSESAGNTIYF TGCGCCAGCAGTGAGTCGGCAGGAAACACCATATATTTT
TRBD2 TRBJ2-7 . TRBV18 CATRGASGGRNEQYF TGTGCCACCCGCGGGGCTAGCGGGGGTAGGAACGAGCAGTACTTC
. TRBJ2-7 . TRBV14 CASSQDLGQKQYF TGTGCCAGCAGCCAAGATCTCGGACAGAAGCAGTACTTC
. TRBJ1-6 . TRBV12-2 CASRLTGDVNSALHF TGTGCAAGTCGCTTGACAGGGGACGTAAATTCGGCCCTCCACTTT
TRBD2 TRBJ2-7 . TRBV9 CARRFGGGGQSEQYF TGTGCCCGCCGCTTTGGGGGCGGGGGGCAGTCCGAGCAGTACTTC
TRBD1 TRBJ2-7 . TRBV5-1 CASSLGTGLYEQYF TGCGCCAGCAGCCTGGGGACAGGTCTCTACGAGCAGTACTTC
TRBD1 TRBJ1-2 . TRBV25-1 CASSRGTGVYGYTF TGTGCCAGCAGCCGGGGCACAGGGGTCTATGGCTACACCTTC
TRBD1 TRBJ2-7 . TRBV7-9 CASTSKSGTATYEQYF TGTGCCAGCACCTCAAAATCCGGGACAGCTACCTACGAGCAGTACTTC
TRBD1 TRBJ2-7 . TRBV7-3 CASSPGQGLEQYF TGTGCCAGCAGCCCCGGACAGGGGCTCGAGCAGTACTTC
. TRBJ2-1 . TRBV27 CASSYGGLEQFF TGTGCCAGCAGTTACGGGGGGCTAGAGCAGTTCTTC
. TRBJ2-3 . TRBV18 CASSPTNRVGDTQYF TGTGCCAGCTCACCGACTAACAGGGTAGGAGATACGCAGTATTTT
TRBD1 TRBJ2-1 . TRBV12-5 CASGTGGLDNEQFF TGTGCTAGTGGTACAGGGGGCTTAGACAATGAGCAGTTCTTC
. TRBJ1-6 once TRBV7-2 CASMPFHWGSGDNSPLHF TGTGCCAGCATGCCATTTCATTGGGGGTCAGGGGATAATTCACCCCTCCACTTT
TRBD2 TRBJ2-3 . TRBV6-2/TRBV6-3 CASSYTNSRGDTDTQYF TGTGCCAGCAGTTACACCAATTCCCGGGGGGACACAGATACGCAGTATTTT
TRBD2 TRBJ2-2 . TRBV2 CASRRTSGSTGELFF TGTGCCAGCAGAAGGACTAGCGGGAGCACCGGGGAGCTGTTTTTT
. TRBJ2-6 once TRBV9 CASSGGSSGANVLTF TGTGCCAGCAGCGGGGGCAGCTCTGGGGCCAACGTCCTGACTTTC
. TRBJ1-4 . TRBV2 CASSSDTRGEKLFF TGTGCCAGCAGCTCGGACACTCGAGGTGAAAAACTGTTTTTT
. TRBJ2-1 . TRBV1 CTSSQGLSGKINEQFF TGCACCAGCAGCCAAGGGCTTAGCGGGAAGATCAATGAGCAGTTCTTC
TRBD2 TRBJ2-5 . TRBV5-6 CASSLEYLRGETQYF TGTGCCAGCAGCTTGGAATATCTGCGGGGGGAGACCCAGTACTTC
TRBD1 TRBJ2-4 . TRBV6-6 CASSSDRSKNIQYF TGTGCCAGCAGTTCGGACAGGAGCAAAAACATTCAGTACTTC
. TRBJ1-6 . TRBV18 CASSPGLASRNSPLHF TGTGCCAGCTCACCAGGTCTGGCGTCTAGGAACTCACCCCTCCACTTT
TRBD1 TRBJ1-5 . TRBV5-4 CASSWPWDSYSNQPQHF TGTGCCAGCAGCTGGCCCTGGGACAGTTATAGCAATCAGCCCCAGCATTTT
. TRBJ2-3 . TRBV3-1/TRBV3-2 CASLGAGTDTQYF TGTGCCAGCCTTGGGGCGGGAACAGATACGCAGTATTTT
. TRBJ1-2 . TRBV27 CASSYEARGNYGYTF TGTGCCAGCAGTTATGAGGCCCGGGGTAACTATGGCTACACCTTC
TRBD1 TRBJ1-2 . TRBV19 CASSPRTGIYGYTF TGTGCCAGTAGTCCTAGGACAGGGATTTATGGCTACACCTTC
. TRBJ2-6 . TRBV18 CASSPRGRSSGANVLTF TGTGCCAGCTCACCACGGGGCCGAAGCTCTGGGGCCAACGTCCTGACTTTC
. TRBJ2-5 . TRBV12-3/TRBV12-4 CASSSLAQETQYF TGTGCCAGCAGCTCTTTGGCCCAAGAGACCCAGTACTTC
. TRBJ1-4 once TRBV5-5 CASSLMGQESRKLFF TGTGCCAGCAGCTTGATGGGGCAGGAGTCACGAAAACTGTTTTTT
TRBD1 TRBJ1-1 once TRBV5-1 CASSGTGTGFEAFF TGCGCCAGCAGCGGGACCGGGACAGGGTTTGAAGCTTTCTTT